This T cell receptor (beta chain) was recovered during a study of patients with pleural tuberculosis (TCRdb year 2014). For sequencing, an Illumina Genome Analyzer IIx was employed. TCRdb reprocessing: public reads trimmed at Q25 with fastp, clones called with MiXCR, in-frame beta chains kept. Duplicate CDR3 protein sequences are folded into a single record with the most common DNA and genes. The sample profile shows under 30,000 distinct CDR3 sequences; approximately 20% of them were found once. The ten largest clones represent under 4% of the sample. This clonotype was counted many times. The clone's antigen remains unknown. Base quality data are lacking; no much larger clone is found one base away. CDR1 and CDR2 are drawn from the germline V gene: MGHRA, YSYEKL. The CDR3, from cysteine to phenylalanine, totals 18 residues. Left in the record is the CDR3 DNA by itself, 54 bases read in frame from the first base. V is cut back by 2 bases and J by 5 bases, with 15 bases in the junction unmatched.

The sequenced material came from peripheral blood. The sequence links TRBV4-1 to TRBJ1-5; the central 7 bases match TRBD1. The sequence was obtained from a human donor with pleural tuberculosis. The nucleotides are TGCGCCAGCAGCCAAAATCTCATCGGACAGGCGGCCGATCAGCCCCAGCATTTT. This codes for CASSQNLIGQAADQPQHF.